The present TCR beta chain was sequenced within a study of cytomegalovirus exposure and HLA in healthy donors. About the research overall: Earlier work reported 110 million or so unique TCR beta sequences from 150 million to 200 million T cells.

Comment on this clone: Antigen unknown.

Notes on the study in general: Later analysis found that TCR beta chains associated with HLA were more clonally expanded than other, equally common chains.

The PCR used 60 Vbeta and 13 Jbeta primers. Here immunoSEQ multiplex PCR was the method, and the copy in TCRdb shows in-frame clones only, minus some. The sample contains roughly 230,000 clones, about 88% of which appear only once. This receptor was taken from a girl between 2 and 10 years old in good health and CMV-seronegative. The specimen sequenced was PBMCs.

The CDR3: CASSRGGSLPETQYF. The CDR3, as DNA: TGTGCCAGCAGCCGAGGGGGAAGCCTCCCAGAGACCCAGTACTTC. This sequence joins TRBV11-2 and TRBJ2-5; D may be TRBD1 (6 bases). V lost 5 bases and J 4 bases, leaving 17 bases between the germline ends. CDR1 and CDR2 from the germline V gene are SGHAT and FQNNGV. The CDR3 runs 15 residues.